The 28 T cell receptor beta chains below come from one sample, sequenced in a study of T-cell reconstitution after alpha-beta-depleted transplantation in children. Researchers prepared the TCRbeta library using unique molecular identifiers, the study reports. MiXCR, applied by TCRdb to the PCR reads, yields one record per CDR3 protein. The sample has more than 550,000 distinct CDR3 sequences, about 10% seen once. The sample consisted of PBMCs from the stem cell graft donor, taken from the stem cell graft. The receptors derive from a human donor who donated a stem cell graft to a child with acute myeloid leukemia.

This clonotype came up a few times. V and J are TRBV14 and TRBJ1-6, with D tentatively TRBD1 (6 bases). Trimming removed 4 bases at V and 8 bases at J, with 12 bases between. The CDR3 consists of 14 residues. In germline, CDR1 is SGHDN, CDR2 FVKESK. Here the CDR3 DNA reads TGTGCCAGCAGCCCCAGGGGTAGGGATTCACCCCTCCACTTT. It yields the protein CASSPRGRDSPLHF.

This clonotype was detected a few times. The CDR3 reads CASSYTQGGTEAFF. The CDR3 DNA sequence: TGTGCCAGCAGTTACACTCAGGGTGGCACTGAAGCTTTCTTT. The J gene is TRBJ1-1, the V gene TRBV6-5, with a weak D call TRBD1 (5 bases). The germline V and J ends were trimmed by 2 bases and 4 bases, with 11 bases remaining between them. Germline CDR1 is MNHEY and CDR2 is SVGAGI. This CDR3 region has 14 residues.

In its sample, this clonotype was seen many times. This chain links TRBV10-3 with TRBJ2-1, with a weak D call TRBD2 (6 bases). Germline V gene sequence: CDR1 ENHRY, CDR2 SYGVKD. The CDR3 totals 12 residues. The V end was cut by 4 bases, the J end by 8 bases, with 9 bases between. CDR3 nucleotide sequence: TGTGCCATCAGTGGCGGGGCGGATGAGCAGTTCTTC. Its protein product is CAISGGADEQFF.

This clonotype occurred a few times. The CDR3 loop is CASSQDFDEQFF. Written as DNA, the CDR3 is TGTGCCAGCAGCCAAGATTTTGATGAGCAGTTCTTC. The chain links TRBV4-2 to TRBJ2-1; D is uncertain. The V end lost 0 bases, the J end lost 8 bases, and 5 bases lay between the germline ends. Looked up from germline, CDR1 is LGHNA and CDR2 is YNFKEQ. This CDR3 region has 12 residues.

Only a few counts were recorded for this clonotype. The rearrangement uses TRBV5-1 and TRBJ2-7, with D possibly TRBD2 on 5 matching bases. Germline CDR1 SGHRS, CDR2 YFSETQ. The CDR3 runs to 14 residues. Trimming removed 3 bases at V and 0 bases at J, with 10 bases between. CDR3 in amino acids: CASSSDGVSYEQYF. CDR3 DNA: TGCGCCAGCAGCTCGGACGGGGTCTCCTACGAGCAGTACTTC. Using reference TRBV5-1 and TRBJ2-7 for the parts outside the CDR3, the full variable domain is KAGVTQTPRYLIKTRGQQVTLSCSPISGHRSVSWYQQTPGQGLQFLFEYFSETQRNKGNFPGRFSGRQFSNSRSEMNVSTLELGDSALYLCASSSDGVSYEQYFGPGTRLTVT.

A note on this clonotype: An end of the junction differs from the germline gene, which may be a read error. The rearrangement uses TRBV20-1 and TRBJ2-7; TRBD2 aligns across 9 bases. CDR3 size: 14 residues. Germline loops: CDR1 DFQATT, CDR2 SNEGSKA (reference sequence). CDR3: CSASQLGGAGGSDF. The CDR3 DNA is TGCAGTGCTAGTCAACTGGGCGGGGCGGGAGGGTCCGACTTC.

This clonotype showed up just a few times. The chain employs TRBV20-1 and TRBJ2-2; D is undetermined. The germline CDR1 and CDR2 sequences are DFQATT and SNEGSKA (reference sequence). The ends were cut back, 3 bases at V and 2 bases at J, with 13 bases in the middle. The CDR3 extends over 15 amino acids. CDR3 nucleotide sequence: TGCAGTGCTAGCCCTGGGAAGGGAAACACCGGGGAGCTGTTTTTT. It is translated as CSASPGKGNTGELFF.

At least ten counts were recorded for this clonotype. This rearrangement joins TRBV20-1 to TRBJ2-7, with 16 bases that match TRBD2. The trim removed 6 bases at V and 3 bases at J, leaving 8 bases unmatched. Germline V gives CDR1 DFQATT, CDR2 SNEGSKA (reference sequence). The CDR3 has 16 amino acids. The DNA of the CDR3 is TGCAGTGCCAGCGGGACTAGCGGGAGGGCCCTCTACGAGCAGTACTTC. Translation gives CSASGTSGRALYEQYF.

This clonotype was detected once. The chain uses TRBV30 and TRBJ2-7; D not certain. The V and J ends lost 6 bases and 0 bases respectively, with 15 bases between them. Looked up from germline, CDR1 is GTSNPN and CDR2 is SVGIG (reference sequence). The CDR3 is 14 residues long. The CDR3 is CACTSRVYSYEQYF. In DNA form, the CDR3 reads TGTGCCTGTACAAGTAGGGTGTACTCCTACGAGCAGTACTTC.

This clonotype occurred many times. The chain links TRBV18 to TRBJ2-5; a possible D gene is TRBD1 (6 bases). The germline V gene has CDR1 KGHSH and CDR2 LQKENI. The length of the CDR3 is 13 residues. V was cut by 2 bases and J by 3 bases, with 7 bases left in between. CDR3 sequence (DNA): TGTGCCAGCTCACCAACAGGGAAAGAGACCCAGTACTTC. Its protein product is CASSPTGKETQYF.

This chain connects TRBV12-3 or TRBV12-4 to TRBJ2-7; 13 bases match TRBD2. The V and J ends lost 4 bases and 10 bases, in that order; junction bases with no gene match: 10. The CDR3 sequence is 15 residues long. Here the CDR3 reads CASSSGLGTSGVQYF. CDR3 DNA: TGTGCCAGCAGTTCGGGGCTAGGGACTAGCGGGGTTCAGTACTTC.

This clonotype was detected many times. The chain combines TRBV5-1 with TRBJ2-1; 9 bases are shared with TRBD2. Germline loops: CDR1 SGHRS, CDR2 YFSETQ. The CDR3 is made up of 15 amino acids. After removal of 5 bases from V and 8 bases from J, the junction contained 11 bases not matched to a gene. CDR3: CASRRLAGNIDEQFF. The CDR3, as DNA: TGCGCCAGCAGGCGGCTAGCGGGAAATATCGATGAGCAGTTCTTC.

This clonotype was seen at least ten times. The V and J genes are TRBV5-1 and TRBJ2-3; D tentatively reads TRBD1 or TRBD2 (5 bases each). The germline V gene has CDR1 SGHRS and CDR2 YFSETQ. Trimming shortened V by 5 bases and J by 5 bases, and 9 bases separated the two germline ends. The CDR3 length is 12 residues. As DNA, the CDR3 is TGCGCCAGCAGAATGGGACGAGATACGCAGTATTTT. Translated: CASRMGRDTQYF. Supplemented by reference TRBV5-1 and TRBJ2-3, the full variable domain reads KAGVTQTPRYLIKTRGQQVTLSCSPISGHRSVSWYQQTPGQGLQFLFEYFSETQRNKGNFPGRFSGRQFSNSRSEMNVSTLELGDSALYLCASRMGRDTQYFGPGTRLTVL.

The table lists this clonotype with many counts. The rearrangement uses TRBV6-6 and TRBJ1-2, with TRBD1 as a possible D gene (6 bases). The CDR3 consists of 12 residues. V gave up 11 bases and J gave up 6 bases, with 16 bases separating them. Germline V gene sequence: CDR1 MNHNY, CDR2 SVGAGI (reference sequence). The CDR3 DNA reads TGTGCCGTCGGGGGGCCAGCAAATGGCTACACCTTC. It encodes CAVGGPANGYTF.

The chain recombines TRBV12-5 with TRBJ2-5, with 11 positions matching TRBD2. With 3 bases clipped from V and 6 bases from J, the junction kept 9 bases outside the gene matches. Looked up from germline, CDR1 is LGHNT and CDR2 is FRNRAP. The length of the CDR3 is 16 residues. The CDR3 coding sequence is TGTGCTAGTGGTTTCTCCGATAGCGGGAGGGAGAAGACCCAGTACTTC. Its translation: CASGFSDSGREKTQYF. The whole variable domain, remainder taken from reference TRBV12-5 and TRBJ2-5, is DARVTQTPRHKVTEMGQEVTMRCQPILGHNTVFWYRQTMMQGLELLAYFRNRAPLDDSGMPKDRFSAEMPDATLATLKIQPSEPRDSAVYFCASGFSDSGREKTQYFGPGTRLLVL.

This clonotype was counted ten times or more. This chain joins TRBV20-1 and TRBJ1-1; D uncertain. The V and J ends lost 3 bases and 7 bases respectively, with 6 bases between them. The CDR3 consists of 10 residues. The germline gives CDR1 DFQATT, CDR2 SNEGSKA (reference sequence). In DNA, the CDR3 is TGCAGTGCTAGTCAGAATGAAGCTTTCTTT. Protein product: CSASQNEAFF.

This clonotype was counted only a few times. This chain links TRBV29-1 with TRBJ2-7, with D perhaps TRBD2 (6 bases). Germline assignment: CDR1 SQVTM and CDR2 ANQGSEA. The CDR3 consists of 12 residues. V was clipped by 7 bases and J by 3 bases, with 13 bases between them. The CDR3 sequence: CSAPGRDYEQYF. CDR3 DNA sequence: TGCAGCGCCCCGGGGCGGGACTACGAGCAGTACTTC.

This clonotype was observed a few times. This chain joins TRBV24-1 and TRBJ2-1, with no clear D. Germline CDR1 is KGHDR and CDR2 is SFDVKD. This CDR3 has 12 amino acids. Trimming removed 2 bases at V and 6 bases at J, with 4 bases between. CDR3 coding DNA: TGTGCCACCAGTGATTCGATCAATGAGCAGTTCTTC. This codes for CATSDSINEQFF.

This clonotype was recorded a few times. This sequence joins TRBV29-1 and TRBJ2-4, with D unresolved. Germline V lookup: CDR1 SQVTM, CDR2 ANQGSEA. Trimming stripped 5 bases from V and 3 bases from J, with 14 bases between. The CDR3 consists of 14 residues. The CDR3 spells CSVTPSDGKNIQYF. For the CDR3, the DNA is TGCAGCGTTACGCCGAGCGACGGCAAAAACATTCAGTACTTC.

This clonotype was counted many times. The chain combines TRBV19 with TRBJ1-1; possibly TRBD1 for D (5 bases). The germline V gene has CDR1 LNHDA and CDR2 SQIVND (reference sequence). Trimming shortened V by 6 bases and J by 5 bases, and 16 bases separated the two germline ends. The CDR3 contains 14 residues. CDR3 bases: TGTGCCAGTAGCCTGAGGGGCCAGCCAACTGAAGCTTTCTTT. The encoded protein is CASSLRGQPTEAFF.

This clonotype was counted a few times. J is TRBJ2-1 and V is TRBV2; 9 nucleotides align to TRBD1. The CDR3 extends over 15 amino acids. J was trimmed by 9 bases and V by 6 bases; bases with no gene match: 12. Germline CDR1 reads SNHLY; CDR2 reads FYNNEI. The CDR3 spells CASSIKQGAGIEQFF. In DNA, the CDR3 is TGTGCCAGCAGCATCAAACAGGGGGCAGGGATTGAGCAGTTCTTC.

The chain carries TRBV4-3 and TRBJ1-1, with 8 nucleotides matching TRBD1. The V and J ends lost 1 base and 8 bases, in that order; junction bases with no gene match: 3. Germline CDR1 and CDR2: LGHNA and YSLEER. There are 13 residues in the CDR3. This chain's CDR3 is CASSQVAGGEAFF. The CDR3 DNA reads as TGCGCCAGCAGCCAAGTCGCAGGGGGCGAAGCTTTCTTT.

This clonotype was recorded at least ten times. The chain links TRBV6-1 to TRBJ2-1, with D unresolved. V was pared by 5 bases and J by 0 bases, with 11 bases between. CDR3 size: 15 residues. Germline assignment: CDR1 MNHNS and CDR2 SASEGT. The CDR3 DNA reads TGTGCCAGCAGTCCAATATTTCGCTCCTACAATGAGCAGTTCTTC. Its translation is CASSPIFRSYNEQFF.

The sample holds a few counts of this clonotype. V is TRBV29-1 and J is TRBJ1-1; D remains ambiguous. The CDR3 is made up of 12 amino acids. Trimming shortened V by 2 bases and J by 3 bases, and 7 bases separated the two germline ends. Germline CDR1 is SQVTM and CDR2 is ANQGSEA. The CDR3 region is CSVERGDTEAFF. The CDR3 DNA is TGCAGCGTTGAACGGGGAGACACTGAAGCTTTCTTT.

This clonotype was found a few times. V is TRBV12-3 or TRBV12-4 and J is TRBJ1-2, with TRBD1 as a possible D gene (6 bases). V was cut by 6 bases and J by 4 bases, with 12 bases left in between. This CDR3 comprises 13 residues. CDR3 sequence (DNA): TGTGCCAGCAGCTCAGGGGCCGGCTATGGCTACACCTTC. Amino acids: CASSSGAGYGYTF.

This sequence joins TRBV11-2 and TRBJ2-5; D remains unclear. The CDR3 runs 13 residues. Germline V gives CDR1 SGHAT, CDR2 FQNNGV. V shed 1 base and J shed 7 bases, with 10 bases lying between them. CDR3 amino acids: CASSLGGPSTQYF. In DNA form, the CDR3 reads TGTGCCAGCAGCTTAGGAGGACCCTCGACCCAGTACTTC.

In this sample, this clonotype turned up a few times. The rearrangement links TRBV20-1 to TRBJ1-1; 7 bases map to TRBD1. J lost 1 base, V lost 5 bases, and 4 bases had no gene match. This CDR3 has 13 amino acids. CDR1 is DFQATT, CDR2 SNEGSKA, per germline (reference sequence). CDR3 sequence: CSAPPGGNTEAFF. The CDR3 DNA sequence: TGCAGTGCTCCCCCAGGGGGGAACACTGAAGCTTTCTTT.

This clonotype occurred a few times. The chain is built from TRBV24-1 and TRBJ2-5; 11 nucleotides align to TRBD1. The V gene's germline CDR1 is KGHDR and CDR2 SFDVKD. This CDR3 region has 14 residues. V dropped 9 bases and J dropped 5; count of bases not matched to a gene: 7. In nucleotides, the CDR3 is TGTGCCACCGGACAGGGGGCTACTGGGGAGACCCAGTACTTC. It is translated as CATGQGATGETQYF.